The 10 T cell receptor beta chains below come from one sample, sequenced in a study of cytomegalovirus exposure and HLA in healthy donors. It was with 60 Vbeta and 13 Jbeta primers that the PCR ran. The assay was immunoSEQ multiplex PCR, and TCRdb's table has in-frame clones only and misses some. The table records about 74,000 clones, around 70% of them present only once. Material: PBMCs. The receptors derive from a woman between 40 and 55 years old in good health and CMV-seropositive.

The V call is TRBV25-1, the J call TRBJ1-2; D remains ambiguous. V was pared by 1 base and J by 5 bases, with 5 bases between. The CDR3 contains 12 residues. Germline loops: CDR1 MGHDK, CDR2 SYGVNS. CDR3 nucleotide sequence: TGTGCCAGCAGTGAATCTCTGTATGGCTACACCTTC. It translates to CASSESLYGYTF.

The chain combines TRBV13 with TRBJ2-7; 8 bases are shared with TRBD1. The CDR3 is 13 residues long. With V trimmed by 5 bases and J by 3 bases, 3 bases remained unmatched. Per the germline V gene, CDR1 is PRHDT and CDR2 is FYEKMQ (reference sequence). The CDR3 DNA follows: TGTGCCAGCAGCCGACAGGGGAACTACGAGCAGTACTTC. Protein: CASSRQGNYEQYF.

This chain joins TRBV4-1 and TRBJ2-5; no firm D call. Gene TRBJ2-7 matches the end of the DNA better, so the J call may be wrong. This CDR3 has 14 amino acids. Germline CDR1 and CDR2: MGHRA and YSYEKL. The CDR3: CASSHQPPLNEQYF. CDR3 DNA sequence: TGCGCCAGCAGCCATCAACCCCCTCTTAACGAGCAGTACTTC.

The DNA of the CDR3 is TGTGCCAGTAGCGGGGGTAGCTACAATGAGCAGTTCTTC. It specifies CASSGGSYNEQFF. The rearrangement uses TRBV19 and TRBJ2-1, with D possibly being TRBD2 (6 bases). The CDR3 is 13 amino acids. V was shortened by 6 bases and J by 3 bases, with 9 bases between the two germline ends. Germline lookup yields CDR1 LNHDA and CDR2 SQIVND (reference sequence).

The sample holds a few counts of this clone. The gene calls are TRBV28 and TRBJ1-2, with 9 bases identical to TRBD1. The germline gives CDR1 MDHEN, CDR2 SYDVKM. V trimming: 4 bases; J trimming: 5 bases; junction bases outside the gene matches: 14. The CDR3 is 17 amino acids. The CDR3 reads CASSSPGTGPNVYGYTF. The CDR3 nucleotides read TGTGCCAGCAGTTCACCCGGGACAGGGCCAAATGTTTATGGCTACACCTTC.

This chain connects TRBV15 to TRBJ1-5, with D possibly matching TRBD1 (5 bases). Trimming cost V 3 bases and J 4 bases, with 13 bases left between them. The CDR3 is 15 residues long. Germline V CDR1 and CDR2: LNHNV, YYDKDF (reference sequence). CDR3: CATSREGRLNQPQHF. DNA for the CDR3: TGTGCCACCAGCAGGGAGGGACGGCTTAATCAGCCCCAGCATTTT.

This clone was observed a single time. V and J are TRBV25-1 and TRBJ2-7; D possibly corresponds to TRBD1 (8 bases). The length of the CDR3 is 16 residues. V was clipped by 4 bases and J by 0 bases, with 16 bases between them. Germline-derived CDR1 and CDR2 are MGHDK and SYGVNS. In DNA form, the CDR3 reads TGTGCCAGCAGTGGGGGGGGGACAGGTCGCTCCTACGAGCAGTACTTC. The encoded protein is CASSGGGTGRSYEQYF.

The rearrangement joins TRBV4-3 to TRBJ2-3; 7 bases align to TRBD2. The V segment lost 3 bases and the J segment 3 bases; nucleotides outside the gene matches: 6. This CDR3 is 15 amino acids long. Germline CDR1 and CDR2: LGHNA and YSLEER. The CDR3 DNA reads TGCGCCAGCAGCCAGGGGGGGGGTATTACAGATACGCAGTATTTT. The encoded protein is CASSQGGGITDTQYF.

This chain joins TRBV5-4 and TRBJ2-3; TRBD2 matches 8 bases. This CDR3 spans 17 amino acids. V lost 3 bases, J lost 5 bases, and 14 bases stayed unmatched. The V gene's germline CDR1 is SGHNT and CDR2 YYREEE (reference sequence). The CDR3 nucleotides are TGTGCCAGCAGCTGGGGGAGGCGGGGGGCCGCTGGAGATACGCAGTATTTT. Residues: CASSWGRRGAAGDTQYF.

The rearrangement uses TRBV27 and TRBJ2-5; 7 nucleotides align to TRBD2. The J segment lost 2 bases and the V segment lost 4 bases, leaving 4 bases of the junction unmatched. In germline, CDR1 is MNHEY, CDR2 SMNVEV (reference sequence). This CDR3 spans 14 amino acids. The CDR3 region is CASSWASGQETQYF. The CDR3 DNA follows: TGTGCCAGCAGTTGGGCTAGCGGACAAGAGACCCAGTACTTC.